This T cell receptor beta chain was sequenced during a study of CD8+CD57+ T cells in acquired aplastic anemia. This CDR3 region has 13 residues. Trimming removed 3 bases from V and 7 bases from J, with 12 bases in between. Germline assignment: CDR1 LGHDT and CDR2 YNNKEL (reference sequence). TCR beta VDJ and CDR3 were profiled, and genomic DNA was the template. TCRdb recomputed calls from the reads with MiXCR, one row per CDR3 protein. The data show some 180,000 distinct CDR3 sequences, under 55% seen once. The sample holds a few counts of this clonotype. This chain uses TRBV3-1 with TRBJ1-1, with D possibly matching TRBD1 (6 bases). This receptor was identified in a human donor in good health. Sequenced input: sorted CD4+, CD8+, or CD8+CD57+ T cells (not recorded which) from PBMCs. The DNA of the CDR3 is TGTGCCAGCAGCCATGGACAGAGCGTTGAAGCTTTCTTT. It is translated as CASSHGQSVEAFF.